This T cell receptor beta chain originates from a study of T cell responses to AZD1222 COVID-19 vaccine. Study-wide results and caveats: There were vaccine-associated CD4 TCRs across spike, dominant at 160-218 and 743-854. Among those given AZD1222, only five or six were seropositive at baseline.

A word on this clone: Its specificity is unknown.

Second-dose intervals of approximately 4 or approximately 12 weeks were pooled. V lost 5 bases and J lost 5; bases outside the gene matches: 9. This CDR3 comprises 14 residues. Germline CDR1 and CDR2: SGHRS and YFSETQ. The data were produced by immunoSEQ multiplex PCR, yet TCRdb's version contains in-frame clones alone and is incomplete. The sample has around 170,000 clones; around nine tenths are singletons. This TCR came from an adult who received the AZD1222 COVID-19 vaccine. The chain couples TRBV5-1 to TRBJ1-1; the match to TRBD1 covers 7 bases. This material consisted of peripheral blood, taken 28 days after the second AZD1222 dose. Written as DNA, the CDR3 is TGCGCCAGCAGGGGCGGGACAGCGGCGACTGAAGCTTTCTTT. Translated, it gives CASRGGTAATEAFF.